The clone carrying this T cell receptor beta chain was detected ten times or more. Its antigen remains unknown. These data originate in a study of T cells in Graves' hyperthyroidism and ophthalmopathy. At the level of the study: Blood from the periphery was taken at initial diagnosis, before any treatment. Study-level points and caveats: Ophthalmopathy got predicted by the model a median about 6.5 months before its onset.

The CDR3 length is 16 residues. Trimming took off 4 bases at V and 0 bases at J, with 13 bases between the two ends. Germline CDR1 is MNHNS and CDR2 is SASEGT. Amplified TCR beta CDR3 regions came from RNA transcripts. First-round RT-PCR with HTBI primers amplified the TCR CDR3 region. MiXCR, applied by TCRdb to the multiplex PCR reads, yields one record per CDR3 protein. The sample has around 440,000 distinct CDR3 sequences, approximately 14% seen once. The hyperthyroidism patients had all been newly diagnosed, and their disease duration was under 2 months. Their ages ranged from 18 to 65 years. The chain links TRBV6-1 to TRBJ1-5, with D uncertain. The clonotype originates from a woman aged 18-29 years with Graves' hyperthyroidism. The sequencing input was blood. CDR3 bases: TGTGCCAGCAGTGGCGGTCCACTGGGTAGCAATCAGCCCCAGCATTTT. It specifies CASSGGPLGSNQPQHF.